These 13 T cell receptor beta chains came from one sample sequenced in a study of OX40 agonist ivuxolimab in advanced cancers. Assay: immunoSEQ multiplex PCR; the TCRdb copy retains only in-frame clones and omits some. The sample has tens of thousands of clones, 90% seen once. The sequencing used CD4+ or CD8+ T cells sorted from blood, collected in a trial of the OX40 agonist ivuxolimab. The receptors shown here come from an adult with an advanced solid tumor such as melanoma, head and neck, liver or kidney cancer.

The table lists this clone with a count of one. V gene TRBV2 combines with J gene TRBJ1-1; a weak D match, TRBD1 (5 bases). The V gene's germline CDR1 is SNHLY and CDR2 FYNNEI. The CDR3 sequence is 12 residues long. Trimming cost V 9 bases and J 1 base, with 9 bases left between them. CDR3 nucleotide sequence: TGTGCCAGTGAGGGGCCGAACACTGAAGCTTTCTTT. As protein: CASEGPNTEAFF.

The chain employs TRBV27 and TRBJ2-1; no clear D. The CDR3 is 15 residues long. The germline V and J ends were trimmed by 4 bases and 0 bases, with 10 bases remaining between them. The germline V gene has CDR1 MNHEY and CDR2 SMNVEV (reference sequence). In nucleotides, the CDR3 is TGTGCCAGCAGTTCATATGAAAACTCCTACAATGAGCAGTTCTTC. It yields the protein CASSSYENSYNEQFF.

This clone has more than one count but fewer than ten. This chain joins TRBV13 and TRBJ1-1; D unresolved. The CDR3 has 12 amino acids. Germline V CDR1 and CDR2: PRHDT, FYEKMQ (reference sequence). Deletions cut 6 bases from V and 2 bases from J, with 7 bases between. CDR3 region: CASRAVNTEAFF. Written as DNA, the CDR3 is TGTGCCAGCAGAGCAGTTAACACTGAAGCTTTCTTT.

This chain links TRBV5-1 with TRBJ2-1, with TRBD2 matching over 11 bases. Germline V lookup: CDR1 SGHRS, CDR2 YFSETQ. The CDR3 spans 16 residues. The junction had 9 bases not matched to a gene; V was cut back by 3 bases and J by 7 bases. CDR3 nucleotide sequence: TGCGCCAGCAGCTCGATGACTAGCGGGGCGGGGAATGAGCAGTTCTTC. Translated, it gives CASSSMTSGAGNEQFF.

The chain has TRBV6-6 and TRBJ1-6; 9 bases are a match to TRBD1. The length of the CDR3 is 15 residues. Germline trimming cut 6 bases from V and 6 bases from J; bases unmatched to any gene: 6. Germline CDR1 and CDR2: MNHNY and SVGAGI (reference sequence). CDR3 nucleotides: TGTGCCAGCAGACCTGGGACAGGGCCTAATTCACCCCTCCACTTT. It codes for CASRPGTGPNSPLHF.

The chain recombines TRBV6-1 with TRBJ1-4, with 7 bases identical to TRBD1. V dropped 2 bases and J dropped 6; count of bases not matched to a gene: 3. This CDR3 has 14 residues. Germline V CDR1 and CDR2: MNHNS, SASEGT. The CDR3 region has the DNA TGTGCCAGCAGTGAACAGGGGGGGCATGAAAAACTGTTTTTT. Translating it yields CASSEQGGHEKLFF.

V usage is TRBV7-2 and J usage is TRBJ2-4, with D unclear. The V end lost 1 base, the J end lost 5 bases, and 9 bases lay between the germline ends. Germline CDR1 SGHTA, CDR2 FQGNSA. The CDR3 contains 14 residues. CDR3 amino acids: CASSLVGVQNIQYF. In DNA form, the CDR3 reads TGTGCCAGCAGCTTAGTCGGAGTCCAAAACATTCAGTACTTC.

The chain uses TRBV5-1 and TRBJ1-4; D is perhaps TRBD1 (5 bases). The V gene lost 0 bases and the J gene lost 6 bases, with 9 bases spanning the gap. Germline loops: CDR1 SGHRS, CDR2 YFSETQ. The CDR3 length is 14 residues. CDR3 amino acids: CASSLGEGDEKLFF. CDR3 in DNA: TGCGCCAGCAGCTTGGGTGAAGGGGATGAAAAACTGTTTTTT.

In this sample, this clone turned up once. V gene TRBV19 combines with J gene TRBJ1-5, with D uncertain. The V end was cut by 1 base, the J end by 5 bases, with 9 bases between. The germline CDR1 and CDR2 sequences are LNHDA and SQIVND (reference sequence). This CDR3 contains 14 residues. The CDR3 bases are TGTGCCAGTAGTATAGTCGGGTTGGATCAGCCCCAGCATTTT. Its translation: CASSIVGLDQPQHF.

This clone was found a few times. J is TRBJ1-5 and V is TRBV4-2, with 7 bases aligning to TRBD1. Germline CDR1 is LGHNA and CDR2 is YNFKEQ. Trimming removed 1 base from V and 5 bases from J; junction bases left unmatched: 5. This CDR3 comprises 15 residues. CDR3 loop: CASSQVDREDQPQHF. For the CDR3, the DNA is TGTGCCAGCAGCCAAGTAGACAGGGAAGATCAGCCCCAGCATTTT.

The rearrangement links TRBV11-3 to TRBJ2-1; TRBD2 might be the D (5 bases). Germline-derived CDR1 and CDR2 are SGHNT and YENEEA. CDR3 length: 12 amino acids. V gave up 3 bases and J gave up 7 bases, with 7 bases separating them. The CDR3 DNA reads TGTGCCAGCAGCTTGTCGGGGAATGAGCAGTTCTTC. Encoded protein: CASSLSGNEQFF.

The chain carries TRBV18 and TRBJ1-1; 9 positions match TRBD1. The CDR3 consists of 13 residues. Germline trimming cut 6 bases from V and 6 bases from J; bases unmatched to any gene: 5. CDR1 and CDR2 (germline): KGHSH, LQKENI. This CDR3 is CASSRTGGPEAFF. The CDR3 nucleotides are TGTGCCAGCTCCCGTACAGGGGGCCCTGAAGCTTTCTTT.

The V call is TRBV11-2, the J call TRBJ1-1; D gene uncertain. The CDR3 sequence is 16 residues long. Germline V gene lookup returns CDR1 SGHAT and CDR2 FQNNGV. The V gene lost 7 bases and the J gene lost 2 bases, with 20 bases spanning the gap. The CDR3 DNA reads TGTGCCAGCACCCAACTAAGTCTGTTAAAAAACACTGAAGCTTTCTTT. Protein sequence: CASTQLSLLKNTEAFF.